One sample yielded the 13 T cell receptor beta chains listed below, sequenced in a study of vaccination and CD4 T cells after COVID-19 (dated by TCRdb to 2021 to 2024). No antigen has been assigned to these receptors. Libraries were made using PCR. Sequenced using an Illumina iSeq 100. At the Johns Hopkins FTIC core, DNA from the cultured CD4+ T cells underwent TCR sequencing with the Oncomine TCR Beta short-read assay. Through fastp at Q25 and MiXCR, TCRdb rebuilt clones from the public reads, retaining in-frame beta chains. Each CDR3 protein appears once, grouped with its most common genes and DNA. The sample table records 3,500 to 4,500 distinct CDR3 sequences; 22% of these occur just once. Roughly 50% of the sample comes from the top ten. According to the study, the label for this sample's treatment or condition signals: roughly 11-day PBMC culture with coronavirus spike peptide pools or control peptides (ViraFEST assay).

Sequences were derived from CD4+ T cells from blood, cultured in vitro, sampled after SARS-CoV-2 vaccination. These receptors all come from a human donor who had recovered from COVID-19.

This clonotype is categorized as medium-sized (0.01 to 0.1%). This sequence joins TRBV20-1 and TRBJ2-7, with D possibly matching TRBD1 (5 bases). Germline assignment: CDR1 DFQATT and CDR2 SNEGSKA (reference sequence). This CDR3 spans 12 amino acids. The V end was cut by 7 bases, the J end by 0 bases, with 10 bases between. Written as DNA, the CDR3 is TGCAGTGACAGGATTAGCTCCTACGAGCAGTACTTC. Translation: CSDRISSYEQYF.

This clonotype appeared a few times. The CDR3 region has the DNA TGTGCCAGCAGGGGCGACAGGGGGCCAAATAGTCAGCCCCAGCATTTT. This gives the protein CASRGDRGPNSQPQHF. The chain joins TRBV6-1 to TRBJ1-5, with 10 nucleotides matching TRBD1. Trimming at V came to 6 bases and at J to 6 bases, leaving 11 bases not matched to a gene. This CDR3 comprises 16 residues. Germline V gene data show CDR1 as MNHNS and CDR2 as SASEGT.

This rearrangement joins TRBV12-3 or TRBV12-4 to TRBJ2-7; tentatively, D is TRBD1 or TRBD2 (5 bases each). V lost 7 bases, J lost 3 bases, and 10 bases lay in between. CDR3 length: 12 amino acids. The DNA of the CDR3 is TGTGCCAGCACCGGGGCCCTCTACGAGCAGTACTTC. Amino acids: CASTGALYEQYF.

This clonotype is medium-sized by share. The genes are TRBV28 and TRBJ2-5; D remains ambiguous. Germline CDR1 is MDHEN and CDR2 is SYDVKM. The V and J ends lost 6 bases and 7 bases respectively, with 18 bases between them. This CDR3 has 14 residues. CDR3 coding DNA: TGTGCCAGCAGGAAACTCGGCCCCATACGGACCCAGTACTTC. Its protein product is CASRKLGPIRTQYF.

This clonotype was seen once. The V call is TRBV5-6, the J call TRBJ2-2; the D is unclear. The V gene lost 6 bases and the J gene lost 2 bases, with 11 bases spanning the gap. The CDR3 has 14 amino acids. CDR1 SGHDT and CDR2 YYEEEE come from the germline V gene. The DNA for the CDR3 is TGTGCCAGCATCCGAGACCGCAACACCGGGGAGCTGTTTTTT. This sequence encodes CASIRDRNTGELFF. Looking up the rest from reference TRBV5-6 and TRBJ2-2 gives the full variable domain: DAGVTQSPTHLIKTRGQQVTLRCSPKSGHDTVSWYQQALGQGPQFIFQYYEEEERQRGNFPDRFSGHQFPNYSSELNVNALLLGDSALYLCASIRDRNTGELFFGEGSRLTVL.

By share, this clonotype ranks as medium-sized. The rearrangement links TRBV7-2 to TRBJ1-5; 8 bases line up with TRBD1. Germline lookup yields CDR1 SGHTA and CDR2 FQGNSA. This CDR3 has 14 amino acids. The ends lost 5 bases at V and 1 base at J; junction bases unmatched: 1. CDR3 loop: CASSRQGSNQPQHF. The CDR3 DNA follows: TGTGCCAGCAGCAGACAGGGGAGCAATCAGCCCCAGCATTTT.

This clonotype is deemed medium-sized. The gene calls are TRBV7-2 and TRBJ2-7; 8 bases are a match to TRBD1. J was trimmed by 4 bases and V by 5 bases; bases with no gene match: 7. Germline CDR1 reads SGHTA; CDR2 reads FQGNSA. The CDR3 contains 14 residues. The CDR3 spells CASSQQGVVYEQYF. The CDR3, as DNA: TGTGCCAGCAGCCAACAGGGGGTGGTGTACGAGCAGTACTTC.

The chain uses TRBV20-1 and TRBJ1-3, with 9 bases matching TRBD1. The ends lost 6 bases at V and 0 bases at J; junction bases unmatched: 6. Germline V gene lookup returns CDR1 DFQATT and CDR2 SNEGSKA (reference sequence). The CDR3 has 15 residues. The CDR3 spells CSARDRGSSGNTIYF. CDR3 DNA: TGCAGTGCACGCGACAGGGGGTCCTCTGGAAACACCATATATTTT.

This chain links TRBV24-1 with TRBJ2-3; 7 bases align to TRBD2. Germline lookup yields CDR1 KGHDR and CDR2 SFDVKD. After removal of 11 bases from V and 2 bases from J, the junction contained 15 bases not matched to a gene. The CDR3 is made up of 16 amino acids. The CDR3: CANRSGGPRHTDTQYF. DNA of the CDR3: TGTGCCAATCGGTCGGGGGGACCAAGACACACAGATACGCAGTATTTT.

V and J are TRBV18 and TRBJ1-2; no clear D. Germline V gives CDR1 KGHSH, CDR2 LQKENI. CDR3 length: 13 residues. V was cut by 1 base and J by 3 bases, with 6 bases left in between. CDR3: CASSPQTDYGYTF. The CDR3 bases are TGTGCCAGCTCACCACAAACGGACTATGGCTACACCTTC.

The chain is built from TRBV27 and TRBJ2-7; TRBD1 might be the D (6 bases). The V end was cut by 6 bases, the J end by 7 bases, with 16 bases between. The CDR3 contains 13 residues. Germline CDR1 and CDR2: MNHEY and SMNVEV (reference sequence). CDR3 sequence: CASRQQGRNEQYF. Here the CDR3 DNA reads TGTGCCAGCAGACAACAGGGTCGCAATGAGCAGTACTTC.

The rearrangement links TRBV6-5 to TRBJ2-1, with TRBD2 identical over 9 bases. Germline V gene data show CDR1 as MNHEY and CDR2 as SVGAGI. CDR3 length: 17 residues. Trimming cost V 0 bases and J 5 bases; bases outside gene matches: 8. The CDR3 loop reads CASSYSSSGVLDNEQFF. CDR3 sequence (DNA): TGTGCCAGCAGTTACTCGTCTAGCGGGGTACTAGACAATGAGCAGTTCTTC.

Relative to its sample, this clonotype is medium-sized. The rearrangement links TRBV20-1 to TRBJ2-6; D gene ambiguous. This CDR3 contains 12 residues. Trimming pared 4 bases from V and 3 bases from J, leaving 4 bases between. Germline V CDR1 and CDR2: DFQATT, SNEGSKA (reference sequence). Here the CDR3 reads CSAIGGANVLTF. CDR3 DNA: TGCAGTGCTATAGGTGGGGCCAACGTCCTGACTTTC.